This record concerns one T cell receptor (beta chain) sequence. What it binds is not known. PBMC libraries mostly used roughly 460 ng of input genomic DNA, with six replicates per sample. The data were produced by immunoSEQ multiplex PCR, yet TCRdb's version contains in-frame clones alone and is incomplete. The sample holds some 33,000 clones; more than 75% are singletons and the top ten take roughly 4%. Germline CDR1 and CDR2: LGHNA and YSLEER. This CDR3 is built from 15 residues. The V end lost 0 bases, the J end lost 5 bases, and 11 bases lay between the germline ends. The data were obtained in a study of neoadjuvant anti-PD-1 for oral cavity cancer. Study context: Before surgery, most patients got three to four biweekly 3 mg/kg nivolumab doses. Around day 43, patients without progression received a fourth nivolumab dose before surgery. General observations from the study: Each response group had just a few patients in TCR analyses.

The sequencing used PBMCs, collected before nivolumab (anti-PD-1) treatment. The V and J genes are TRBV4-3 and TRBJ1-5; TRBD1 is a possible D gene (5 bases). The source of this sequence is a person between 35 and 79 years old with oral cavity squamous cell carcinoma. CDR3 DNA: TGCGCCAGCAGCCAAGATAGGGGATCGCATCAGCCCCAGCATTTT. This translates into CASSQDRGSHQPQHF.